These 25 T cell receptor beta chains share one sample of origin, sequenced in a study of monozygotic twins with inflammatory bowel disease. TCRdb re-called the 5' RACE reads and shows each CDR3 protein once, DNA omitted. The table for this sample gives about 170,000 distinct CDR3 sequences. Material for sequencing was blood. The receptor source for this set is a human donor with ulcerative colitis or Crohn's disease, or a healthy co-twin of an affected twin (not recorded which).

The chain joins TRBV20-1 to TRBJ1-4; TCRdb's assignment of TRBD1 cannot be checked, as there is no DNA. The CDR3 covers 13 residues. Looked up from germline, CDR1 is DFQATT and CDR2 is SNEGSKA (reference sequence). The CDR3 loop is CSAPPGAEEKLFF.

The chain carries TRBV9 and TRBJ2-7; TCRdb designates TRBD2, a call that cannot be tested without DNA. Germline V CDR1 and CDR2: SGDLS, YYNGEE. The CDR3 is 16 amino acids. CDR3 loop: CASSAGLAGVSAEQYF. Full variable domain (outside the CDR3, taken from reference TRBV9 and TRBJ2-7): DSGVTQTPKHLITATGQRVTLRCSPRSGDLSVYWYQQSLDQGLQFLIQYYNGEERAKGNILERFSAQQFPDLHSELNLSSLELGDSALYFCASSAGLAGVSAEQYFGPGTRLTVT.

The chain couples TRBV5-1 to TRBJ1-6. The germline V gene has CDR1 SGHRS and CDR2 YFSETQ. The CDR3 contains 16 residues. CDR3 residues: CASSQRTGLYNSPLHF.

The chain recombines TRBV30 with TRBJ2-1; no DNA is available, so the TRBD1 call from TCRdb remains unchecked. Germline values: CDR1 GTSNPN, CDR2 SVGIG (reference sequence). This CDR3 region has 13 residues. CDR3 sequence: CAWSRGRGDEQFF.

The rearrangement joins TRBV27 to TRBJ2-4; TCRdb picks TRBD2, but there is no DNA to check that call. The CDR3 sequence is 16 residues long. Germline CDR1 reads MNHEY; CDR2 reads SMNVEV (reference sequence). The CDR3 spells CASSLSTSGRLNIQYF.

The chain is built from TRBV10-2 and TRBJ1-1; lacking DNA, the TRBD1 call made by TCRdb goes unchecked. There are 12 residues in the CDR3. Germline values: CDR1 WSHSY, CDR2 SAAADI. The CDR3 sequence is CASSESALGSFF.

The chain carries TRBV3-1 and TRBJ2-3; the D call from TCRdb, TRBD1, cannot be confirmed without DNA. The CDR3 consists of 16 residues. CDR1 is LGHDT, CDR2 YNNKEL, per germline (reference sequence). The CDR3 loop reads CASSRLRDSVDNTQYF.

The chain links TRBV18 to TRBJ2-7; the TCRdb call, TRBD1, lacks DNA for checking. This CDR3 has 14 amino acids. The germline gives CDR1 KGHSH, CDR2 LQKENI. The CDR3 spells CASSLQGIGNEQYF.

J is TRBJ2-5 and V is TRBV12-3 or TRBV12-4; lacking DNA, the TRBD2 call made by TCRdb goes unchecked. This CDR3 is 13 amino acids long. The CDR3 sequence is CASRGLAEETQYF.

The V gene is TRBV6-2 or TRBV6-3, the J gene TRBJ2-7; the TRBD2 assignment by TCRdb is unverifiable without DNA. The CDR3 consists of 14 residues. The germline gives CDR1 MNHEY, CDR2 SVGEGT. CDR3: CASSYTGPRYEQYF.

V is TRBV7-2 and J is TRBJ2-1. In germline, CDR1 is SGHTA, CDR2 FQGNSA. The CDR3 has 13 residues. This CDR3 reads CASSLTGFNEQFF.

The CDR3 reads CASSPQGISYEQYF. The chain combines TRBV7-8 with TRBJ2-7; TCRdb's D call of TRBD1 is untestable without DNA. The CDR3 is 14 residues long. Germline V gene data show CDR1 as SGHVS and CDR2 as FQNEAQ.

The V call is TRBV2, the J call TRBJ2-3. The germline CDR1 and CDR2 sequences are SNHLY and FYNNEI. This CDR3 is 14 amino acids long. CDR3 in amino acids: CASNREALTDTQYF.

This rearrangement joins TRBV20-1 to TRBJ2-3; there is no DNA to check the TCRdb D call of TRBD1. Germline V gives CDR1 DFQATT, CDR2 SNEGSKA (reference sequence). The CDR3 totals 14 residues. CDR3 amino acids: CSAGGTTSTDTQYF.

This chain links TRBV25-1 with TRBJ2-4; TCRdb's D call of TRBD1 is untestable without DNA. Germline V gene sequence: CDR1 MGHDK, CDR2 SYGVNS. The CDR3 has 15 amino acids. This CDR3 reads CASSGTATAKNMQYF.

The rearrangement uses TRBV7-2 and TRBJ2-7; TCRdb's D call of TRBD2 is untestable without DNA. CDR1 and CDR2 (germline): SGHTA, FQGNSA. The CDR3 consists of 16 residues. The CDR3 protein is CASSLAPGTSSYEQYF.

The chain couples TRBV28 to TRBJ1-2; TCRdb's assignment of TRBD1 cannot be checked, as there is no DNA. The CDR3 contains 14 residues. Per the germline V gene, CDR1 is MDHEN and CDR2 is SYDVKM. The chain's CDR3 is CASSPQTGGYGYTF.

The chain is built from TRBV5-1 and TRBJ2-2. Germline CDR1 is SGHRS and CDR2 is YFSETQ. The CDR3 contains 14 residues. The CDR3: CASSLRGSTGELFF.

The rearrangement joins TRBV6-5 to TRBJ2-5. From germline, CDR1 is MNHEY and CDR2 SVGAGI. This CDR3 comprises 12 residues. CDR3 amino acids: CASSYDLETQYF.

V usage is TRBV19 and J usage is TRBJ1-5; the D call from TCRdb, TRBD1, cannot be confirmed without DNA. Germline assignment: CDR1 LNHDA and CDR2 SQIVND (reference sequence). This CDR3 has 17 residues. The CDR3 is CASSIDLPRESNQPQHF.

The chain carries TRBV19 and TRBJ1-1; the TRBD1 assignment by TCRdb is unverifiable without DNA. This CDR3 spans 13 amino acids. CDR1 is LNHDA, CDR2 SQIVND, per germline (reference sequence). This CDR3 is CASSITEGTEAFF.

The chain links TRBV11-2 to TRBJ2-7; without DNA, the TCRdb call of TRBD2 cannot be checked. CDR3 length: 18 amino acids. Per germline, CDR1 SGHAT and CDR2 FQNNGV. CDR3 protein: CASSLGGSGRSYSYEQYF.

This rearrangement joins TRBV11-2 to TRBJ2-7. The CDR3 has 14 residues. The germline V gene encodes CDR1 SGHAT and CDR2 FQNNGV. The CDR3 here is CASSPRASTYEQYF.

The J gene is TRBJ2-1, the V gene TRBV7-3; TCRdb proposes TRBD2, but this gene call is untestable without DNA. Germline CDR1 is SGHTA and CDR2 is FQGTGA. The CDR3 sequence is 16 residues long. This CDR3 is CASSPWGAGPYNEQFF.

The chain employs TRBV25-1 and TRBJ1-5. CDR3 length: 14 residues. The V gene's germline CDR1 is MGHDK and CDR2 SYGVNS. The CDR3 region is CASSGRSGNQPQHF.